This TCR beta chain was identified in a study of blood T cells in healthy people across ages. The CDR3 sequence is 15 residues long. V shed 4 bases, J shed 3 bases, and the junction held 9 bases outside the gene matches. Looked up from germline, CDR1 is GTSNPN and CDR2 is SVGIG (reference sequence). About this clonotype itself: Antigen: not known.

Overall study findings and caveats: Estimates of total diversity, which came from one million sequenced T cells, were considered to be underestimates.

A second 7 to 11 cycle PCR used barcoded and J-beta primers. Each of the samples gave a minimum of 2.5 million paired-end reads that contained CDR3. From the 5' RACE reads, TCRdb called clonotypes with MiXCR, one entry per CDR3 protein. Altogether 800,000 to 950,000 distinct CDR3 sequences are present, roughly 29% being singletons, with the ten largest covering 9.5% to 13%. The sample also formed part of further work on T cells of mothers and their children. As reported in that work: Whether pairs are related or unrelated, thymic selection shapes their TCR recombination output in much the same way.

The J gene is TRBJ1-2, the V gene TRBV30; 9 nucleotides match TRBD1. Source material: blood. The receptor comes from a woman aged 35 to 49 in good health. CDR3 loop: CAWILRDRDYYGYTF. CDR3 nucleotides: TGTGCCTGGATCCTCCGGGACAGGGATTACTATGGCTACACCTTC.